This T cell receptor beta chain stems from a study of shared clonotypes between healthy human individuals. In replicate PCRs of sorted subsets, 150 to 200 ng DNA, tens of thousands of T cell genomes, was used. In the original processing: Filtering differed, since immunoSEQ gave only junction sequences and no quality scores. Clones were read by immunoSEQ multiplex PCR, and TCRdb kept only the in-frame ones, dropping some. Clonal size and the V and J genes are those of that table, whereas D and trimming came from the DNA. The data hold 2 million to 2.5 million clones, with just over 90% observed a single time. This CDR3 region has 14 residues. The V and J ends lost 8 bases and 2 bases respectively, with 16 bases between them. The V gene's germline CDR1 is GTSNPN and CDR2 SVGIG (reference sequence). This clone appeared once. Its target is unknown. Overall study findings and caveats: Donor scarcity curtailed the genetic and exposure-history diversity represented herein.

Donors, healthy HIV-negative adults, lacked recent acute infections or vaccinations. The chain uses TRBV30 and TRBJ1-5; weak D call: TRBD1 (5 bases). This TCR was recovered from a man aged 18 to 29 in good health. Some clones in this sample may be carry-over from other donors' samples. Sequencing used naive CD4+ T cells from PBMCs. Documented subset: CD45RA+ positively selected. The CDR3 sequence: CALARGGGNQPQHF. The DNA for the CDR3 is TGTGCCCTCGCCCGGGGAGGGGGCAATCAGCCCCAGCATTTT.